This passage covers 26 T cell receptor beta chains from one sample sequenced in a study of cytomegalovirus exposure and HLA in healthy donors. The PCR contained 60 Vbeta and 13 Jbeta primers. The repertoire was sequenced with immunoSEQ multiplex PCR; TCRdb's copy has only in-frame clones and lacks some. The data hold more than 95,000 clones, with 80% observed a single time. The material sequenced was PBMCs. These TCRs come from a female donor in good health and CMV-seronegative.

This chain connects TRBV9 to TRBJ2-5; D is perhaps TRBD2 (6 bases). CDR1 and CDR2 (germline): SGDLS, YYNGEE. Trimming shortened V by 5 bases and J by 3 bases, and 14 bases separated the two germline ends. The CDR3 has 14 residues. CDR3 region: CASSPGTGKETQYF. The DNA of the CDR3 is TGTGCCAGCAGTCCCGGGACTGGCAAAGAGACCCAGTACTTC.

V usage is TRBV5-4 and J usage is TRBJ1-2; D is uncertain. The ends were cut back, 4 bases at V and 0 bases at J, with 10 bases in the middle. The CDR3 is 14 amino acids. Germline lookup yields CDR1 SGHNT and CDR2 YYREEE (reference sequence). CDR3 bases: TGTGCCAGCAGCGACAAGAAAGCTAACTATGGCTACACCTTC. Its translation: CASSDKKANYGYTF.

This clone was seen a few times. The chain uses TRBV2 and TRBJ2-3, with D hard to call. V was shortened by 4 bases and J by 1 base, with 6 bases between the two germline ends. CDR3 size: 13 residues. Looked up from germline, CDR1 is SNHLY and CDR2 is FYNNEI. The CDR3 DNA reads TGTGCCAGCAGTGGAGAGGGCACAGATACGCAGTATTTT. Translating it yields CASSGEGTDTQYF.

The rearrangement uses TRBV19 and TRBJ1-3, with D uncertain. The length of the CDR3 is 15 residues. The ends were cut back, 6 bases at V and 1 base at J, with 13 bases in the middle. CDR1 LNHDA and CDR2 SQIVND come from the germline V gene (reference sequence). The CDR3 sequence: CASRNGSLSGNTIYF. CDR3 DNA: TGTGCCAGTAGGAACGGGTCTCTTTCTGGAAACACCATATATTTT. The variable domain in full, with the rest retrieved from reference TRBV19 and TRBJ1-3, is DGGITQSPKYLFRKEGQNVTLSCEQNLNHDAMYWYRQDPGQGLRLIYYSQIVNDFQKGDIAEGYSVSREKKESFPLTVTSAQKNPTAFYLCASRNGSLSGNTIYFGEGSWLTVV.

This rearrangement joins TRBV10-3 to TRBJ2-5; maybe TRBD1 (7 bases). This CDR3 is 17 amino acids long. CDR1 is ENHRY and CDR2 is SYGVKD in the germline V gene. Trimming removed 2 bases at V and 2 bases at J, with 18 bases between. CDR3 sequence (DNA): TGTGCCATCAGTGAGGCAGGGGGTGGAGGGGTGCAAGAGACCCAGTACTTC. It yields the protein CAISEAGGGGVQETQYF.

This clone appeared a few times. The chain recombines TRBV27 with TRBJ2-7; the D gene is possibly TRBD2 (6 bases). V was trimmed by 2 bases and J by 3 bases, leaving 11 bases between them. In germline, CDR1 is MNHEY, CDR2 SMNVEV (reference sequence). This CDR3 has 14 residues. The CDR3: CASSLLEGSYEQYF. Written as DNA, the CDR3 is TGTGCCAGCAGTTTACTGGAGGGGAGCTACGAGCAGTACTTC.

The CDR3: CASSSYAAPLHF. CDR3 nucleotide sequence: TGTGCCAGCAGCTCGTACGCGGCCCCCCTCCACTTT. The rearrangement joins TRBV7-2 to TRBJ1-6; no reliable D call. V lost 4 bases and J lost 13, with 11 bases in between. There are 12 residues in the CDR3. CDR1 and CDR2 (germline): SGHTA, FQGNSA.

The chain's CDR3 is CASSYSGRGYEQYF. The CDR3 DNA reads as TGTGCCAGCAGTTACTCGGGCAGGGGCTACGAGCAGTACTTC. The gene calls are TRBV6-5 and TRBJ2-7; a weak D match, TRBD1 (6 bases). The germline V gene encodes CDR1 MNHEY and CDR2 SVGAGI. The CDR3 is 14 amino acids. The V gene lost 0 bases and the J gene lost 3 bases, with 9 bases spanning the gap.

This chain uses TRBV6-6 with TRBJ2-7; D might be TRBD1 (6 bases). V was clipped by 7 bases and J by 0 bases, with 13 bases between them. The CDR3 is 14 amino acids. Per germline, CDR1 MNHNY and CDR2 SVGAGI (reference sequence). CDR3: CASTRTGNSYEQYF. Here the CDR3 DNA reads TGTGCCAGCACCCGAACAGGGAACTCCTACGAGCAGTACTTC.

The chain has TRBV19 and TRBJ1-6; 7 bases are a match to TRBD1. The germline gives CDR1 LNHDA, CDR2 SQIVND (reference sequence). J was trimmed by 15 bases and V by 5 bases; bases with no gene match: 16. The CDR3 has 15 amino acids. The CDR3 loop reads CASSLSLTGPKGLHF. CDR3 nucleotide sequence: TGTGCCAGTAGTCTATCTTTGACAGGGCCCAAGGGCCTCCACTTT.

Written as DNA, the CDR3 is TGTGCCAGCAGTGAAGGGGCCTTTCCAGGGTATAGGGACACTGAAGCTTTCTTT. The encoded protein is CASSEGAFPGYRDTEAFF. The V gene is TRBV6-1, the J gene TRBJ1-1, with D perhaps matching TRBD1 (5 bases). The CDR3 runs to 18 residues. V shed 1 base and J shed 3 bases, with 21 bases lying between them. Germline V gives CDR1 MNHNS, CDR2 SASEGT.

The chain joins TRBV5-1 to TRBJ1-1, with a tentative D call TRBD1 (6 bases). Germline CDR1 SGHRS, CDR2 YFSETQ. Trimming took off 3 bases at V and 0 bases at J, with 12 bases between the two ends. The CDR3 runs 15 residues. The CDR3 loop is CASSYKQGLNTEAFF. DNA of the CDR3: TGCGCCAGCAGCTATAAACAGGGCCTGAACACTGAAGCTTTCTTT.

The chain carries TRBV9 and TRBJ1-2; 7 bases fit TRBD1. After removal of 0 bases from V and 4 bases from J, the junction contained 3 bases not matched to a gene. Germline CDR1 reads SGDLS; CDR2 reads YYNGEE. The CDR3 consists of 14 residues. The CDR3 region is CASSVVGGTYGYTF. The CDR3 DNA reads TGTGCCAGCAGCGTAGTAGGGGGCACCTATGGCTACACCTTC.

The chain joins TRBV18 to TRBJ2-3, with 10 bases aligning to TRBD2. Germline assignment: CDR1 KGHSH and CDR2 LQKENI. J was trimmed by 3 bases and V by 1 base; bases with no gene match: 4. This CDR3 region has 16 residues. CDR3 DNA sequence: TGTGCCAGCTCACCACTTAGCGGGGGGTCTACAGATACGCAGTATTTT. The encoded protein is CASSPLSGGSTDTQYF.

The V call is TRBV2, the J call TRBJ2-5; TRBD1 aligns across 7 bases. CDR3 length: 12 residues. In germline, CDR1 is SNHLY, CDR2 FYNNEI. V lost 7 bases and J lost 4; bases outside the gene matches: 3. The CDR3 bases are TGTGCCAGCATGGCAGGGGGAGAGACCCAGTACTTC. Translation gives CASMAGGETQYF.

The chain joins TRBV7-6 to TRBJ2-5; 7 nucleotides align to TRBD2. Trimming cost V 1 base and J 11 bases; bases outside gene matches: 7. Per germline, CDR1 SGHVS and CDR2 FNYEAQ. The CDR3 length is 13 residues. The CDR3 loop is CASSLVGRAEQYF. The CDR3 coding sequence is TGTGCCAGCAGCTTAGTGGGGAGGGCAGAGCAGTACTTC.

V is TRBV5-6 and J is TRBJ1-2; 9 nucleotides align to TRBD1. Trimming took 7 bases from V and 5 from J; bases not matched to a gene: 9. CDR1 is SGHDT, CDR2 YYEEEE, per germline. CDR3 size: 14 residues. The CDR3 DNA sequence: TGTGCCAGCTATTCCACCGGGACAGGGTATGGCTACACCTTC. It codes for CASYSTGTGYGYTF. The complete variable domain, with remaining parts taken from reference TRBV5-6 and TRBJ1-2, reads DAGVTQSPTHLIKTRGQQVTLRCSPKSGHDTVSWYQQALGQGPQFIFQYYEEEERQRGNFPDRFSGHQFPNYSSELNVNALLLGDSALYLCASYSTGTGYGYTFGSGTRLTVV.

The chain couples TRBV18 to TRBJ2-5; 7 bases are a match to TRBD2. The V segment lost 1 base and the J segment 1 base; nucleotides outside the gene matches: 6. CDR3 length: 16 residues. The germline V gene has CDR1 KGHSH and CDR2 LQKENI. The CDR3 DNA is TGTGCCAGCTCACCACGGGCGGGGGAGACCCAAGAGACCCAGTACTTC. Translation: CASSPRAGETQETQYF. Drawing the rest from reference TRBV18 and TRBJ2-5, the complete variable domain is NAGVMQNPRHLVRRRGQEARLRCSPMKGHSHVYWYRQLPEEGLKFMVYLQKENIIDESGMPKERFSAEFPKEGPSILRIQQVVRGDSAAYFCASSPRAGETQETQYFGPGTRLLVL.

The sample holds a few counts of this clone. The chain recombines TRBV7-9 with TRBJ1-1; possibly TRBD1 for D (6 bases). There are 13 residues in the CDR3. The germline CDR1 and CDR2 sequences are SEHNR and FQNEAQ (reference sequence). V was cut by 6 bases and J by 3 bases, with 11 bases left in between. The CDR3 sequence: CASRQGRDTEAFF. Here the CDR3 DNA reads TGTGCCAGCAGACAGGGAAGGGACACTGAAGCTTTCTTT. Complete variable domain (other parts from reference TRBV7-9 and TRBJ1-1): DTGVSQNPRHKITKRGQNVTFRCDPISEHNRLYWYRQTLGQGPEFLTYFQNEAQLEKSRLLSDRFSAERPKGSFSTLEIQRTEQGDSAMYLCASRQGRDTEAFFGQGTRLTVV.

The CDR3 DNA is TGCGCCAGCAGGGACCTAGCGGGAGCCCCGGGTGAGCAGTTCTTC. It codes for CASRDLAGAPGEQFF. The genes are TRBV5-1 and TRBJ2-1, with 10 nucleotides matching TRBD2. From germline, CDR1 is SGHRS and CDR2 YFSETQ. The trim removed 5 bases at V and 9 bases at J, leaving 11 bases unmatched. The length of the CDR3 is 15 residues.

The chain carries TRBV27 and TRBJ2-7; 9 bases align to TRBD1. Germline CDR1 and CDR2: MNHEY and SMNVEV (reference sequence). The V gene end was trimmed by 6 bases and the J gene end by 3 bases; junction bases not matched to a gene: 12. The CDR3 consists of 16 residues. The CDR3: CASRVVGTGNFYEQYF. The CDR3 nucleotides are TGTGCCAGCAGGGTCGTGGGGACAGGGAATTTCTACGAGCAGTACTTC.

The count of this clone is one. The chain joins TRBV2 to TRBJ2-3; D is possibly TRBD1 (5 bases). This CDR3 contains 14 residues. Trimming pared 5 bases from V and 0 bases from J, leaving 9 bases between. The germline V gene has CDR1 SNHLY and CDR2 FYNNEI. The DNA for the CDR3 is TGTGCCAGCAGTCGGACATTAAGCACAGATACGCAGTATTTT. Its protein product is CASSRTLSTDTQYF.

V usage is TRBV6-5 and J usage is TRBJ1-2, with TRBD1 identical over 8 bases. CDR3 length: 14 amino acids. Trimming at V came to 10 bases and at J to 4 bases, leaving 11 bases not matched to a gene. The germline V gene has CDR1 MNHEY and CDR2 SVGAGI. Written as DNA, the CDR3 is TGTGCCACCAAGACAGGGGACGTCGGCTATGGCTACACCTTC. Protein: CATKTGDVGYGYTF.

This clone showed up just once. The V and J genes are TRBV6-1 and TRBJ2-3; the match to TRBD1 covers 10 bases. The CDR3 has 14 amino acids. Trimming at V came to 10 bases and at J to 2 bases, leaving 6 bases not matched to a gene. Germline lookup yields CDR1 MNHNS and CDR2 SASEGT. The DNA for the CDR3 is TGTGCCACCAAGAGACAGGGGGCCACAGATACGCAGTATTTT. This translates into CATKRQGATDTQYF.

V usage is TRBV2 and J usage is TRBJ2-1; D is perhaps TRBD2 (6 bases). The V gene's germline CDR1 is SNHLY and CDR2 FYNNEI. The CDR3 length is 16 residues. V was cut by 5 bases and J by 0 bases, with 14 bases left in between. In nucleotides, the CDR3 is TGTGCCAGCAGTCTTGCACGACTAGGCTCCTACAATGAGCAGTTCTTC. Residues: CASSLARLGSYNEQFF.

The chain joins TRBV5-1 to TRBJ1-5, with TRBD1 matching 9 bases. Unmatched junction bases numbered 7, after V lost 5 bases and J lost 7 bases. CDR3 length: 14 amino acids. From germline, CDR1 is SGHRS and CDR2 YFSETQ. CDR3 nucleotides: TGCGCCAGCAGTCAGACAGGGGGTGGACAGCCCCAGCATTTT. It is translated as CASSQTGGGQPQHF.